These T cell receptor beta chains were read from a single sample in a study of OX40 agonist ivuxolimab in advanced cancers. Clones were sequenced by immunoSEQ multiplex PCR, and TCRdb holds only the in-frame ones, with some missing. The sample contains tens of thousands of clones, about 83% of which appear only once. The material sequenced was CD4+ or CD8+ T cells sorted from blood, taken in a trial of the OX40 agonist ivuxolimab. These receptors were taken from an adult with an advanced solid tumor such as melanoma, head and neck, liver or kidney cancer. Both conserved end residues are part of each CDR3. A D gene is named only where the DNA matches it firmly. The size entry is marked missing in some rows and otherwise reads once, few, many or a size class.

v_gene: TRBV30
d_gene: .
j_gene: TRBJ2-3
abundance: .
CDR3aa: CAWSRGPPADTQYF
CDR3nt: TGTGCCTGGAGCCGGGGCCCACCGGCAGATACGCAGTATTTT

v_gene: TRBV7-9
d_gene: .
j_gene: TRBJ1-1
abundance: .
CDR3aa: CASSLGQLNTEAFF
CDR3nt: TGTGCCAGCAGCTTAGGACAACTGAACACTGAAGCTTTCTTT

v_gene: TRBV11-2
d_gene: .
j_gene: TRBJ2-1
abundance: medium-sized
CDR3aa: CASSWRGHPLDEQFF
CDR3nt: TGTGCCAGCAGCTGGAGGGGACATCCGTTAGATGAGCAGTTCTTC

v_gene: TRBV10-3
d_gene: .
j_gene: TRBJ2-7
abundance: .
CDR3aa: CAISRNYEQYF
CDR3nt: TGTGCCATCAGCAGAAACTACGAGCAGTACTTC

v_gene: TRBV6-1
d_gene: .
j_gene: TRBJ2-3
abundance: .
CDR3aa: CASRDQGGFPDTQYF
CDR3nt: TGTGCCAGCAGAGACCAGGGGGGGTTTCCAGATACGCAGTATTTT

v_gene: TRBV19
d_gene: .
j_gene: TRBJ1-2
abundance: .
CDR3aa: CASSPQGNYGYTF
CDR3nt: TGTGCCAGTAGTCCTCAGGGTAACTATGGCTACACCTTC

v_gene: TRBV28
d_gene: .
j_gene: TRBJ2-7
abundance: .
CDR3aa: CASNPGTPLRQYF
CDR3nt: TGTGCCAGCAATCCCGGGACACCATTACGGCAGTACTTC

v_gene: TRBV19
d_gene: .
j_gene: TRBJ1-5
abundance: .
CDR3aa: CASRERQMHQPQHF
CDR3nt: TGTGCCAGTAGAGAGAGACAGATGCATCAGCCCCAGCATTTT

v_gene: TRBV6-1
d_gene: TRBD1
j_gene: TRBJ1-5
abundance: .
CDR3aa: CASSGQTGGNQPQHF
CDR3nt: TGTGCCAGCAGTGGCCAGACAGGGGGCAATCAGCCCCAGCATTTT

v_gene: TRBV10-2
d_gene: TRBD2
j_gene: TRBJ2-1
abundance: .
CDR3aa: CASSAGTSGAYNEQFF
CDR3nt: TGCGCCAGCAGTGCAGGGACTAGCGGAGCCTACAATGAGCAGTTCTTC

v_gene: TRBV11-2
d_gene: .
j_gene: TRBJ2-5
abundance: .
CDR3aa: CASSLVEGVETQYF
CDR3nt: TGTGCCAGCAGCTTAGTAGAGGGGGTGGAGACCCAGTACTTC

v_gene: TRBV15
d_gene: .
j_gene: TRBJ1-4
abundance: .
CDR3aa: CATSRDLNEKLFF
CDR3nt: TGTGCCACCAGCAGAGACTTAAATGAAAAACTGTTTTTT

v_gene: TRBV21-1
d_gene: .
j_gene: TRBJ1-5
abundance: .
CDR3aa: CASSKGGTVNQPQHF
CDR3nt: TGTGCCAGCAGCAAAGGGGGGACTGTTAATCAGCCCCAGCATTTT

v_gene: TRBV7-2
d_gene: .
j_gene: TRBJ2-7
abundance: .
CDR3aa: CASSLDPIGYEQYF
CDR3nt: TGTGCCAGCAGCTTAGACCCGATTGGGTACGAGCAGTACTTC

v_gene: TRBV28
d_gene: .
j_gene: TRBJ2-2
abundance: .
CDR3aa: CASSLRLVPGTGELFF
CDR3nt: TGTGCCAGCAGTTTGAGACTAGTTCCGGGCACCGGGGAGCTGTTTTTT

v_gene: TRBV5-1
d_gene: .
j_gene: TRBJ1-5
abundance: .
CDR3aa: CASSLGTALNQPQHF
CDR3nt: TGCGCCAGCAGCTTGGGGACAGCGCTCAATCAGCCCCAGCATTTT

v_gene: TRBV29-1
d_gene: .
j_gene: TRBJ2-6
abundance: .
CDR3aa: CSVLRNSGANVLTF
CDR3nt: TGCAGCGTGCTCAGGAACTCTGGGGCCAACGTCCTGACTTTC

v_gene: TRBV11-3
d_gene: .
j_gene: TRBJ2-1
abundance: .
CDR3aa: CASSLSSGHNEQFF
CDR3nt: TGTGCCAGCAGCTTATCCAGCGGACACAATGAGCAGTTCTTC

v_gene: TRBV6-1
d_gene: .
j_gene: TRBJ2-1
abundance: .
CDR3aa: CASSEGAGAYNEQFF
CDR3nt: TGTGCCAGCAGTGAAGGGGCAGGGGCCTACAATGAGCAGTTCTTC

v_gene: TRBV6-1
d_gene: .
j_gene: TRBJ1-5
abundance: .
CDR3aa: CASSEFERAQPQHF
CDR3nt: TGTGCCAGCAGTGAATTTGAACGGGCCCAGCCCCAGCATTTT

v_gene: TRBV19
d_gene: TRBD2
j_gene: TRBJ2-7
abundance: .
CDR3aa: CASSSGTSIYEQYF
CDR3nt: TGTGCCAGTAGTTCCGGGACTAGCATCTACGAGCAGTACTTC

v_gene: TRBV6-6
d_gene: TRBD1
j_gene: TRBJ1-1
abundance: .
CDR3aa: CASSYRTGGKTEAFF
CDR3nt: TGTGCCAGCAGTTACCGGACAGGTGGGAAAACTGAAGCTTTCTTT

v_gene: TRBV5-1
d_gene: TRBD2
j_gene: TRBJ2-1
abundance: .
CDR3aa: CASSPGYAGGFTYNEQFF
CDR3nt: TGCGCCAGCAGCCCCGGTTATGCGGGAGGGTTTACCTACAATGAGCAGTTCTTC

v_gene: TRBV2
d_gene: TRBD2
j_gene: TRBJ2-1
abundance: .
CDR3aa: CASSSGLAIYNEQFF
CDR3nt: TGTGCCAGCAGTTCGGGACTAGCGATCTACAATGAGCAGTTCTTC

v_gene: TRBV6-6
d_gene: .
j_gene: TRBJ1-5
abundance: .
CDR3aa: CASFTVGQPQHF
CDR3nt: TGTGCCAGCTTCACGGTTGGTCAGCCCCAGCATTTT

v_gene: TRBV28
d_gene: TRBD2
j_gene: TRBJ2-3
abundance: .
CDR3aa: CASSSRLAGGYDTQYF
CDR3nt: TGTGCCAGCAGTTCGCGACTAGCGGGGGGGTATGATACGCAGTATTTT

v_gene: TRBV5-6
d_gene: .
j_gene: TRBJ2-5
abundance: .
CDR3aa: CASSFGRGLETQYF
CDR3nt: TGTGCCAGCAGCTTTGGCAGGGGTTTAGAGACCCAGTACTTC

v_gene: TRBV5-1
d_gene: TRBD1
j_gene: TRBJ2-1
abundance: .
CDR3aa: CASSSTGGNEQFF
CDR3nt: TGCGCCAGCAGCTCGACAGGGGGGAATGAGCAGTTCTTC

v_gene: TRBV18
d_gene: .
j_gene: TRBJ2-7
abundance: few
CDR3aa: CASSRSGNEQYF
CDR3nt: TGTGCCAGCTCACGTTCCGGGAACGAGCAGTACTTC

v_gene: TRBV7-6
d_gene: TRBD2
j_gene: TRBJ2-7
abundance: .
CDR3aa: CASSRGRAAYEQYF
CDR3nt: TGTGCCAGCAGCCGCGGGAGAGCGGCGTACGAGCAGTACTTC

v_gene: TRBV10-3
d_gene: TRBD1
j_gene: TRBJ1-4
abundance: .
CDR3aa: CAIREDRGEKLFF
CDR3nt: TGTGCCATTAGAGAGGACAGGGGTGAAAAACTGTTTTTT

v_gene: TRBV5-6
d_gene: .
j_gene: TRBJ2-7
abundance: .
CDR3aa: CASSLDSAEQYF
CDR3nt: TGTGCCAGCAGCCTGGACAGCGCCGAGCAGTACTTC

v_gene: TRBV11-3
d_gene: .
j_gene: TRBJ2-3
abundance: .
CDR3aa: CASSLGRSTDTQYF
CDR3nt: TGTGCCAGCAGCCTAGGACGGAGCACAGATACGCAGTATTTT

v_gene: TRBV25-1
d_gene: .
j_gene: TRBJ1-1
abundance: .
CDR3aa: CASRGGGTHRGAFF
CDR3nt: TGTGCCAGCAGAGGAGGGGGTACCCATCGTGGGGCTTTCTTT

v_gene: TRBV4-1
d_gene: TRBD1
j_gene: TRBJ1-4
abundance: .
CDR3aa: CASSQRDRANEKLFF
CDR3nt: TGCGCCAGCAGCCAGAGGGACAGGGCTAATGAAAAACTGTTTTTT

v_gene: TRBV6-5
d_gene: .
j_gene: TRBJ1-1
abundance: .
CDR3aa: CASSGSTEAFF
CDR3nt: TGTGCCAGCAGTGGGAGCACTGAAGCTTTCTTT

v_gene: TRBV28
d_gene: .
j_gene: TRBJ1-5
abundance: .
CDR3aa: CASSPRWGQPQHF
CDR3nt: TGTGCCAGCAGTCCCCGCTGGGGTCAGCCCCAGCATTTT

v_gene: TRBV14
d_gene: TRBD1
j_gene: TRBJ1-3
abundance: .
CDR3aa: CASSQAGGGNTIYF
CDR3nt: TGTGCCAGCAGCCAAGCAGGGGGTGGAAACACCATATATTTT

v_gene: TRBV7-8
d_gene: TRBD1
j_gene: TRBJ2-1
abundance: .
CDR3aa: CASSWTGGRNNEQFF
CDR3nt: TGTGCCAGCAGCTGGACAGGGGGCAGAAACAATGAGCAGTTCTTC

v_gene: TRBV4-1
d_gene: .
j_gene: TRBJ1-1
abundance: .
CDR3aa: CASSQDRRDTQRTEAFF
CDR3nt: TGCGCCAGCAGCCAAGATCGTCGGGATACGCAGCGCACTGAAGCTTTCTTT

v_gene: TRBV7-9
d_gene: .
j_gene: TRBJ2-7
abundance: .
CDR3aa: CASSLDPYEQYF
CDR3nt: TGTGCCAGCAGCTTAGACCCCTACGAGCAGTACTTC

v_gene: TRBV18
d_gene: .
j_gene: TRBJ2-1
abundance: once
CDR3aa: CASSLRTARLVSYNEQFF
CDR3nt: TGTGCCAGCTCGCTCCGGACAGCTAGACTGGTCTCCTACAATGAGCAGTTCTTC

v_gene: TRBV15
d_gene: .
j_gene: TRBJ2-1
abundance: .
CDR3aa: CATSRGRGAVGKDNEQFF
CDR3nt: TGTGCCACCAGCAGAGGTAGGGGGGCGGTAGGCAAAGACAATGAGCAGTTCTTC

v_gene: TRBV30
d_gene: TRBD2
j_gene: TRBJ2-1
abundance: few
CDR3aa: CAGQRGISYNEQFF
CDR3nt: TGTGCCGGACAGCGGGGGATATCCTACAATGAGCAGTTCTTC

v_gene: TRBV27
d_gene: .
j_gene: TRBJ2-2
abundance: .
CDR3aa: CASSSGAFTGELFF
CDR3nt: TGTGCCAGCAGTTCGGGAGCATTCACCGGGGAGCTGTTTTTT